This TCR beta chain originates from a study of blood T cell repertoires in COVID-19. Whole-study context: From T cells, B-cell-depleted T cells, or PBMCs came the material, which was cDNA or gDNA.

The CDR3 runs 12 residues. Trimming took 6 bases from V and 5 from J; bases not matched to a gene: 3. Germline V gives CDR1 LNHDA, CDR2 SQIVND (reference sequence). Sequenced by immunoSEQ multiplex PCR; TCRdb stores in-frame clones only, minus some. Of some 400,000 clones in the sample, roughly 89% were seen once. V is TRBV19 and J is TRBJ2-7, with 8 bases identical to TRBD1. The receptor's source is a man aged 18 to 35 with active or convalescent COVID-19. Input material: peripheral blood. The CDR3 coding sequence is TGTGCCAGTAGCGTGACAGGGGACGAGCAGTACTTC. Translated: CASSVTGDEQYF.